The 32 T cell receptor beta chains below come from one sample, sequenced in a study of CD8 T cells in Susac syndrome. Reverse transcription used roughly 0.5 to 1 ug RNA and random hexamers. TCRdb redid the calling of the immunoSEQ multiplex PCR reads with MiXCR, one entry per CDR3 protein. This table has about 76,000 distinct CDR3 sequences, roughly 92% appearing once. The sequenced material came from CD8+ T cells from PBMCs. The origin of the receptors is a human donor with Susac syndrome.

V and J are TRBV5-4 and TRBJ2-5; 9 bases align to TRBD1. J gave up 5 bases and V 4 bases, and 9 bases lay outside the gene matches. CDR3 length: 15 residues. The V gene's germline CDR1 is SGHNT and CDR2 YYREEE (reference sequence). In DNA, the CDR3 is TGTGCCAGCAGCCTACAGACAGGGGGTCGGGAGACCCAGTACTTC. Protein: CASSLQTGGRETQYF.

This chain uses TRBV5-1 with TRBJ2-5; the D gene is possibly TRBD2 (7 bases). V was trimmed by 4 bases and J by 1 base, leaving 17 bases between them. The CDR3 spans 16 residues. Germline CDR1 SGHRS, CDR2 YFSETQ. The CDR3 loop is CASSRVGGGFQETQYF. CDR3 bases: TGCGCCAGCAGCCGTGTAGGGGGGGGCTTCCAAGAGACCCAGTACTTC.

CDR3 loop: CSAWDRDYEQYF. CDR3 in DNA: TGCAGCGCTTGGGACAGGGACTACGAGCAGTACTTC. V usage is TRBV29-1 and J usage is TRBJ2-7; TRBD1 matches at 9 bases. Germline assignment: CDR1 SQVTM and CDR2 ANQGSEA. V shed 7 bases and J 3 bases; nucleotides not matched to a gene: 4. There are 12 residues in the CDR3.

This clonotype has only a few counts. The chain links TRBV6-5 to TRBJ1-4; possible D gene TRBD1, 5 bases. V was cut by 2 bases and J by 8 bases, with 18 bases left in between. The CDR3 spans 16 residues. Germline loops: CDR1 MNHEY, CDR2 SVGAGI. This chain's CDR3 is CASSYLGGGNREKLFF. CDR3 DNA: TGTGCCAGCAGTTACCTCGGCGGGGGGAACCGGGAAAAACTGTTTTTT.

The chain employs TRBV2 and TRBJ2-3; 7 nucleotides agree with TRBD2. CDR3 length equals 16 residues. V trimming: 2 bases; J trimming: 0 bases; junction bases outside the gene matches: 5. Germline V gene data show CDR1 as SNHLY and CDR2 as FYNNEI. CDR3 nucleotide sequence: TGTGCCAGCAGTGAAAATCCTAGCGGAAGCACAGATACGCAGTATTTT. Translating gives CASSENPSGSTDTQYF.

The rearrangement uses TRBV6-6 and TRBJ1-5; D is unclear. The CDR3 is 12 amino acids. In germline, CDR1 is MNHNY, CDR2 SVGAGI (reference sequence). V lost 10 bases to trimming and J lost 6 bases, with 13 bases between them. The CDR3 reads CATSGGSQPQHF. The CDR3 region has the DNA TGTGCCACCTCCGGAGGGAGTCAGCCCCAGCATTTT.

Only one count was recorded for this clonotype. The gene calls are TRBV2 and TRBJ2-7, with D unclear. Germline CDR1 is SNHLY and CDR2 is FYNNEI. V lost 3 bases, J lost 9 bases, and 15 bases lay in between. CDR3 length: 13 residues. The CDR3 loop is CASSDISGFVQYF. Here the CDR3 DNA reads TGTGCCAGCAGTGATATTAGTGGGTTTGTGCAGTACTTC.

CDR3 DNA sequence: TGTGCCAGCCGATCCGGACAGATGATGAACACTGAAGCTTTCTTT. Translating gives CASRSGQMMNTEAFF. The V gene is TRBV27, the J gene TRBJ1-1; D is perhaps TRBD1 (6 bases). Per the germline V gene, CDR1 is MNHEY and CDR2 is SMNVEV (reference sequence). The CDR3 length is 15 residues. V lost 8 bases to trimming and J lost 0 bases, with 16 bases between them.

The chain uses TRBV27 and TRBJ2-1, with D perhaps TRBD2 (7 bases). Trimming left V 8 bases short and J 10 bases short, with 24 bases between. The CDR3 is made up of 15 amino acids. Germline CDR1 is MNHEY and CDR2 is SMNVEV (reference sequence). DNA for the CDR3: TGTGCCAGCGGCCTTAGACTAGGGGGGGTTGGGGAGCAGTTCTTC. Its protein product is CASGLRLGGVGEQFF.

The genes are TRBV7-2 and TRBJ2-7; 8 bases agree with TRBD1. Per germline, CDR1 SGHTA and CDR2 FQGNSA. The trim removed 1 base at V and 5 bases at J, leaving 7 bases unmatched. This CDR3 contains 15 residues. For the CDR3, the DNA is TGTGCCAGCAGCTTAGTACCACAGGGGGTCGACGAGCAGTACTTC. Its translation: CASSLVPQGVDEQYF.

This chain uses TRBV15 with TRBJ1-1, with D uncertain. The ends were cut back, 1 base at V and 1 base at J, with 7 bases in the middle. In germline, CDR1 is LNHNV, CDR2 YYDKDF (reference sequence). The CDR3 totals 14 residues. The CDR3 sequence is CATSRVAENTEAFF. Written as DNA, the CDR3 is TGTGCCACCAGCAGAGTTGCAGAGAACACTGAAGCTTTCTTT.

The genes are TRBV19 and TRBJ1-2; TRBD1 is a possible D gene (5 bases). V was trimmed by 3 bases and J by 0 bases, leaving 11 bases between them. CDR1 and CDR2 (germline): LNHDA, SQIVND (reference sequence). The CDR3 has 15 amino acids. CDR3 amino acids: CASSMVDRPNYGYTF. The CDR3 region has the DNA TGTGCCAGTAGTATGGTAGACAGACCTAACTATGGCTACACCTTC.

The rearrangement joins TRBV6-2 or TRBV6-3 to TRBJ2-7; TRBD2 agrees at 8 bases. The CDR3 covers 15 residues. V was pared by 6 bases and J by 5 bases, with 12 bases of the junction left unmatched. In germline, CDR1 is MNHEY, CDR2 SVGEGT. The CDR3 sequence: CASSTPGGIVHEQYF. The CDR3 DNA reads as TGTGCCAGCAGCACGCCGGGGGGGATCGTCCACGAGCAGTACTTC.

The table lists this clonotype with a few counts. The rearrangement joins TRBV5-1 to TRBJ1-2; 7 nucleotides align to TRBD1. Germline-derived CDR1 and CDR2 are SGHRS and YFSETQ. The CDR3 sequence is 14 residues long. V lost 4 bases to trimming and J lost 2 bases; unmatched junction nucleotides: 5. CDR3 amino acids: CASSPGTANYGYTF. CDR3 coding DNA: TGCGCCAGCAGCCCGGGGACAGCCAACTATGGCTACACCTTC.

This clonotype was detected only once. The CDR3 reads CASTGVAGEISGANVLTF. CDR3 DNA: TGTGCCAGCACCGGGGTAGCGGGAGAGATCTCTGGGGCCAACGTCCTGACTTTC. The chain combines TRBV2 with TRBJ2-6; 9 bases map to TRBD2. CDR3 length: 18 residues. Germline V CDR1 and CDR2: SNHLY, FYNNEI. Germline trimming cut 7 bases from V and 0 bases from J; bases unmatched to any gene: 10.

The chain couples TRBV15 to TRBJ1-1; D unclear. The germline V and J ends were trimmed by 0 bases and 0 bases, with 11 bases remaining between them. Germline CDR1 is LNHNV and CDR2 is YYDKDF (reference sequence). The CDR3 totals 16 residues. Here the CDR3 DNA reads TGTGCCACCAGCAGAGATCCGGGTTATATGAACACTGAAGCTTTCTTT. Protein: CATSRDPGYMNTEAFF.

This chain joins TRBV7-2 and TRBJ1-6; D not resolved. The V gene lost 3 bases and the J gene lost 2 bases, with 11 bases spanning the gap. CDR3 length: 16 residues. Germline CDR1 reads SGHTA; CDR2 reads FQGNSA. DNA for the CDR3: TGTGCCAGCAGCTTTCTGGGTTTCGCCTATAATTCACCCCTCCACTTT. Protein product: CASSFLGFAYNSPLHF.

This clonotype was seen only a few times. The rearrangement uses TRBV19 and TRBJ2-7; 8 nucleotides match TRBD2. Germline trimming cut 5 bases from V and 3 bases from J; bases unmatched to any gene: 9. CDR1 is LNHDA, CDR2 SQIVND, per germline (reference sequence). The CDR3 is 15 residues long. CDR3 coding DNA: TGTGCCAGTAGTTCCAGGACTAGCAGTCTCTACGAGCAGTACTTC. It specifies CASSSRTSSLYEQYF. The full variable domain, in which reference TRBV19 and TRBJ2-7 provide the parts outside the CDR3, is DGGITQSPKYLFRKEGQNVTLSCEQNLNHDAMYWYRQDPGQGLRLIYYSQIVNDFQKGDIAEGYSVSREKKESFPLTVTSAQKNPTAFYLCASSSRTSSLYEQYFGPGTRLTVT.

The V call is TRBV2, the J call TRBJ2-1; a possible D gene is TRBD2 (5 bases). This CDR3 is 17 amino acids long. V was shortened by 1 base and J by 5 bases, with 18 bases between the two germline ends. Germline V CDR1 and CDR2: SNHLY, FYNNEI. The CDR3 loop reads CASSEDRTNARDNEQFF. The DNA of the CDR3 is TGTGCCAGCAGTGAAGATAGAACTAATGCGCGGGACAATGAGCAGTTCTTC.

This clonotype was counted a few times. Here the CDR3 DNA reads TGTGCCAGCAGCTCCGCCTACGAGCAGTACTTC. Residues: CASSSAYEQYF. This rearrangement joins TRBV11-2 to TRBJ2-7; D remains ambiguous. In germline, CDR1 is SGHAT, CDR2 FQNNGV. The V end was cut by 4 bases, the J end by 2 bases, with 3 bases between. This CDR3 has 11 amino acids.

V usage is TRBV7-9 and J usage is TRBJ2-2; tentative D call: TRBD1 (5 bases). The CDR3 covers 12 residues. The germline gives CDR1 SEHNR, CDR2 FQNEAQ (reference sequence). Trimming shortened V by 2 bases and J by 11 bases, and 9 bases separated the two germline ends. In nucleotides, the CDR3 is TGTGCCAGCAGCTTATATGGACAAGAGCTGTTTTTT. This codes for CASSLYGQELFF. Together with reference TRBV7-9 and TRBJ2-2, the CDR3 gives the full variable domain: DTGVSQNPRHKITKRGQNVTFRCDPISEHNRLYWYRQTLGQGPEFLTYFQNEAQLEKSRLLSDRFSAERPKGSFSTLEIQRTEQGDSAMYLCASSLYGQELFFGEGSRLTVL.

This chain joins TRBV20-1 and TRBJ2-1, with D perhaps TRBD2 (6 bases). The germline V and J ends were trimmed by 3 bases and 3 bases, with 15 bases remaining between them. CDR1 and CDR2 from the germline V gene are DFQATT and SNEGSKA (reference sequence). This CDR3 has 15 residues. As DNA, the CDR3 is TGCAGTGCTAGGAGTGGGCTAGCGAACTACAATGAGCAGTTCTTC. Its translation: CSARSGLANYNEQFF.

The CDR3 region has the DNA TGTGCCAGCAAAAGGACAGGGGAGGTCGAATTGAGCAATCAGCCCCAGCATTTT. Residues: CASKRTGEVELSNQPQHF. This rearrangement joins TRBV6-1 to TRBJ1-5; 9 bases match TRBD1. The J segment lost 1 base and the V segment lost 7 bases, leaving 14 bases of the junction unmatched. CDR1 and CDR2 (germline): MNHNS, SASEGT. The length of the CDR3 is 18 residues.

The CDR3 reads CASQRGRGGLDKQFF. The CDR3 DNA reads TGTGCCAGCCAACGGGGACGAGGGGGGCTAGACAAGCAGTTCTTC. This sequence joins TRBV6-6 and TRBJ2-1; D may match TRBD1 or TRBD2 (6 bases each). Trimming removed 8 bases at V and 11 bases at J, with 25 bases between. Germline-derived CDR1 and CDR2 are MNHNY and SVGAGI (reference sequence). The CDR3 has 15 amino acids.

The chain is built from TRBV5-6 and TRBJ2-3; 10 nucleotides align to TRBD1. This CDR3 is built from 16 residues. The V gene's germline CDR1 is SGHDT and CDR2 YYEEEE. With 3 bases clipped from V and 4 bases from J, the junction kept 8 bases outside the gene matches. Written as DNA, the CDR3 is TGTGCCAGCAGCTCCTCCGGGACAGGGGACCCAGATACGCAGTATTTT. This codes for CASSSSGTGDPDTQYF.

The chain combines TRBV7-9 with TRBJ1-5; D is unclear. From germline, CDR1 is SEHNR and CDR2 FQNEAQ (reference sequence). CDR3 length equals 13 residues. The V end lost 5 bases, the J end lost 1 base, and 6 bases lay between the germline ends. CDR3 DNA sequence: TGTGCCAGCAGCCGAGAAAGCAATCAGCCCCAGCATTTT. It is translated as CASSRESNQPQHF.

The CDR3 region has the DNA TGTGCCAGCAGTCTAGGGACTAGCAGATTACAAGAGACCCAGTACTTC. Translation gives CASSLGTSRLQETQYF. The chain employs TRBV27 and TRBJ2-5, with 9 bases identical to TRBD2. This CDR3 contains 16 residues. The germline CDR1 and CDR2 sequences are MNHEY and SMNVEV (reference sequence). After removal of 5 bases from V and 2 bases from J, the junction contained 9 bases not matched to a gene.

This chain uses TRBV29-1 with TRBJ2-7; 8 bases match TRBD1. V trimming: 6 bases; J trimming: 1 base; junction bases outside the gene matches: 11. The germline V gene has CDR1 SQVTM and CDR2 ANQGSEA. The CDR3 extends over 15 amino acids. CDR3 amino acids: CSVVRPGQESYEQYF. CDR3 nucleotides: TGCAGCGTAGTGAGACCGGGACAGGAATCCTACGAGCAGTACTTC.

The chain couples TRBV20-1 to TRBJ2-1; D call uncertain. The V gene's germline CDR1 is DFQATT and CDR2 SNEGSKA (reference sequence). V was clipped by 6 bases and J by 4 bases, with 22 bases between them. CDR3 length equals 16 residues. CDR3 coding DNA: TGCAGTGCCGAATCCGCGCAGACCATTTTTTACAATGAGCAGTTCTTC. As protein: CSAESAQTIFYNEQFF.

The chain recombines TRBV14 with TRBJ1-4; a possible D gene is TRBD1 (6 bases). The CDR3 is 15 amino acids. The germline V gene has CDR1 SGHDN and CDR2 FVKESK. The V end lost 5 bases, the J end lost 5 bases, and 15 bases lay between the germline ends. Here the CDR3 DNA reads TGTGCCAGCAGCATCCTAGGGGGTAAAAATGAAAAACTGTTTTTT. Protein sequence: CASSILGGKNEKLFF.

This clonotype was seen once. CDR3 amino acids: CSASLGYQETQYF. DNA of the CDR3: TGCAGTGCTAGTTTGGGGTACCAAGAGACCCAGTACTTC. The V and J genes are TRBV20-1 and TRBJ2-5, with no clear D. The CDR3 consists of 13 residues. The germline gives CDR1 DFQATT, CDR2 SNEGSKA (reference sequence). Trimming left V 3 bases short and J 0 bases short, with 8 bases between.

The rearrangement uses TRBV2 and TRBJ2-1; 9 positions match TRBD2. After removal of 7 bases from V and 0 bases from J, the junction contained 10 bases not matched to a gene. This CDR3 has 17 amino acids. Germline CDR1 reads SNHLY; CDR2 reads FYNNEI. CDR3 sequence: CASMTRLADSSYNEQFF. As DNA, the CDR3 is TGTGCCAGCATGACGAGACTAGCGGATAGCTCCTACAATGAGCAGTTCTTC. Combining the CDR3 with reference TRBV2 and TRBJ2-1 gives the whole variable domain EPEVTQTPSHQVTQMGQEVILRCVPISNHLYFYWYRQILGQKVEFLVSFYNNEISEKSEIFDDQFSVERPDGSNFTLKIRSTKLEDSAMYFCASMTRLADSSYNEQFFGPGTRLTVL.